Reported below is one T cell receptor beta chain. No antigen is known for it. CDR1 and CDR2 (germline): MRHNA, SNTAGT. The V end was cut by 4 bases, the J end by 2 bases, with 13 bases between. The length of the CDR3 is 15 residues. This specimen comes from a study of cytomegalovirus exposure and HLA in healthy donors. General observations from the study: The TCR clusters that emerged in the first cohort tended, a later analysis found, to co-occur in the approximately 120 validation repertoires.

Assay: immunoSEQ multiplex PCR; the TCRdb copy retains only in-frame clones and omits some. The table has around 60,000 clones, more than 90% seen once. The chain uses TRBV6-4 and TRBJ2-3, with TRBD1 as a possible D gene (6 bases). The sample comprised PBMCs. This receptor was identified in a man aged 18-30 years in good health and CMV-seronegative. The DNA for the CDR3 is TGTGCCAGCAGTGCACAACCAGGGGCCACAGATACGCAGTATTTT. This codes for CASSAQPGATDTQYF.